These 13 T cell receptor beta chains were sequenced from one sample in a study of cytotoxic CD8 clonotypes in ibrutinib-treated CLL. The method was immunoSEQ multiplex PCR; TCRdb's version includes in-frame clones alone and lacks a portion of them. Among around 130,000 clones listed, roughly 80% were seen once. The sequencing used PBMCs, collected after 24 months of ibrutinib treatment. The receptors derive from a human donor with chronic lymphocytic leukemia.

CDR3 DNA sequence: TGTGCCATCAGTGATGAGGGGCAGGGTAACTATGGCTACACCTTC. It specifies CAISDEGQGNYGYTF. The chain has TRBV10-3 and TRBJ1-2; perhaps TRBD1 as D (5 bases). Trimming cost V 3 bases and J 1 base, with 12 bases left between them. The CDR3 spans 15 residues. Germline assignment: CDR1 ENHRY and CDR2 SYGVKD.

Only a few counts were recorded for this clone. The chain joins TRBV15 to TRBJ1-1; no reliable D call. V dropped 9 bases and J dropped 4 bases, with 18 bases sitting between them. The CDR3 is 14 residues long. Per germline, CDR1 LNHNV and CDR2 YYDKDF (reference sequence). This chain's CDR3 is CATTNGQAGTEAFF. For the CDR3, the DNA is TGTGCCACTACGAACGGGCAGGCGGGCACTGAAGCTTTCTTT.

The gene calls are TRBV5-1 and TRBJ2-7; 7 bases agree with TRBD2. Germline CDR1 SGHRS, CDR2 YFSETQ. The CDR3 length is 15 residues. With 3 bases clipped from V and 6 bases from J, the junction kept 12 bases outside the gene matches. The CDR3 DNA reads TGCGCCAGCAGCTCCACCCCCAAAGCGGGGCTCGAGCAGTACTTC. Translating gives CASSSTPKAGLEQYF. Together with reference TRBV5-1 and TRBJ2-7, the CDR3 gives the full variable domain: KAGVTQTPRYLIKTRGQQVTLSCSPISGHRSVSWYQQTPGQGLQFLFEYFSETQRNKGNFPGRFSGRQFSNSRSEMNVSTLELGDSALYLCASSSTPKAGLEQYFGPGTRLTVT.

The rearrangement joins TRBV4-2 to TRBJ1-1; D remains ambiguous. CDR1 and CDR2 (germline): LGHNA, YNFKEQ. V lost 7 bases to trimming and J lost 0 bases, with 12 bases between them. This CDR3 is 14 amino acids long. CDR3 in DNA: TGTGCCAGCACGCAGGCAGGCGTGAACACTGAAGCTTTCTTT. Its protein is CASTQAGVNTEAFF.

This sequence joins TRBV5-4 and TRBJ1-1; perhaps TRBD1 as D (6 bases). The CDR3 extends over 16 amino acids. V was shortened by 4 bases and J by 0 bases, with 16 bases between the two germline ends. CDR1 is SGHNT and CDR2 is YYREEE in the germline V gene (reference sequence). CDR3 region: CASSPPGNRVNTEAFF. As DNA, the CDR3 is TGTGCCAGCAGCCCCCCGGGTAACAGGGTGAACACTGAAGCTTTCTTT. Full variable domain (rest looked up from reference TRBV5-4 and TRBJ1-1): ETGVTQSPTHLIKTRGQQVTLRCSSQSGHNTVSWYQQALGQGPQFIFQYYREEENGRGNFPPRFSGLQFPNYSSELNVNALELDDSALYLCASSPPGNRVNTEAFFGQGTRLTVV.

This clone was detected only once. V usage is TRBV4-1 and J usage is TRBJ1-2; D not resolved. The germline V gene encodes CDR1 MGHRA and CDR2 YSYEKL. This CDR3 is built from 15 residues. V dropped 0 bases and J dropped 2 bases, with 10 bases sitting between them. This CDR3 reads CASSQEPTGNYGYTF. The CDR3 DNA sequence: TGCGCCAGCAGCCAAGAGCCCACCGGGAACTATGGCTACACCTTC.

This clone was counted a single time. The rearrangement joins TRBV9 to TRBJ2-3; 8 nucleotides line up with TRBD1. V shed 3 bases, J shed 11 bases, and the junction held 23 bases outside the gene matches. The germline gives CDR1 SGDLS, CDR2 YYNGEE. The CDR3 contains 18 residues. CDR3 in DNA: TGTGCCAGCAGCGCCCAACCCCCAGGGGGCCAAATCCAAACCCAGCAGTATTTT. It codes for CASSAQPPGGQIQTQQYF.

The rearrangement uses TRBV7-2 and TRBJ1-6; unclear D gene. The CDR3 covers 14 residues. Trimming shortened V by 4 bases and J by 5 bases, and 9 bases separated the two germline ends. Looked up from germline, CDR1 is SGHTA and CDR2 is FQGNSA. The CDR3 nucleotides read TGTGCCAGCAGCTCAGGACTCGATAATTCACCCCTCCACTTT. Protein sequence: CASSSGLDNSPLHF.

In DNA, the CDR3 is TGCGCCAGCAGCTTCTACTCAAGGGGGGCCACCGGGGAGCTGTTTTTT. Protein product: CASSFYSRGATGELFF. The gene calls are TRBV5-1 and TRBJ2-2, with D possibly being TRBD1 or TRBD2 (6 bases each). CDR1 and CDR2 (germline): SGHRS, YFSETQ. CDR3 size: 16 residues. V was shortened by 2 bases and J by 4 bases, with 15 bases between the two germline ends.

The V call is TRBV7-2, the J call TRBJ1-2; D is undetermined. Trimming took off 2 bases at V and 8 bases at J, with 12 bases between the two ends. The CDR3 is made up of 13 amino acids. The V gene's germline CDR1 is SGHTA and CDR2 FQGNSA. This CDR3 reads CASSLIWDGGYTF. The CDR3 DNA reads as TGTGCCAGCAGCTTAATTTGGGATGGAGGCTACACCTTC.

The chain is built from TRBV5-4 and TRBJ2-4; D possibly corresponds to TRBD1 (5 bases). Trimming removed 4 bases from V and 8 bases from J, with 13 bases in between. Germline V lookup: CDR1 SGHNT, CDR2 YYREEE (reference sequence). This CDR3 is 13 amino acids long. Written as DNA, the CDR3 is TGTGCCAGCAGCCCCAGGGCTGGAGACATTCAGTACTTC. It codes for CASSPRAGDIQYF.

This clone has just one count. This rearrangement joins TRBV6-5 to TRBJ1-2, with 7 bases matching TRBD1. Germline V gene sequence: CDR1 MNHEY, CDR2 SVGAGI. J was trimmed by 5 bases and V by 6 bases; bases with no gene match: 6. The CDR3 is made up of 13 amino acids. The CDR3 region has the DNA TGTGCCAGCAGAAGGACAGGTCATTATGGCTACACCTTC. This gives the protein CASRRTGHYGYTF.

CDR3 loop: CASSLDGGGSTDTQYF. The DNA of the CDR3 is TGCGCCAGCAGCTTGGATGGCGGGGGGAGCACAGATACGCAGTATTTT. The V and J genes are TRBV5-1 and TRBJ2-3; 8 nucleotides align to TRBD2. This CDR3 comprises 16 residues. Germline CDR1 and CDR2: SGHRS and YFSETQ. V gave up 0 bases and J gave up 0 bases; unmatched junction bases: 3.